This T cell receptor (beta chain) was identified in a study of blood T cell repertoires in COVID-19. Sequencing used immunoSEQ multiplex PCR; TCRdb keeps in-frame clones, though not all of them. The table records roughly 200,000 clones, 80% to 90% of them present only once. The V gene end was trimmed by 3 bases and the J gene end by 14 bases; junction bases not matched to a gene: 9. Per germline, CDR1 LNHDA and CDR2 SQIVND (reference sequence). This CDR3 region has 12 residues. Enrollees, about 18 to 95 years old, lived in about two dozen US areas. The specimen was PBMCs or T cells enriched from blood (not recorded which). The receptor comes from a woman aged 40 to 55 with acute COVID-19. V gene TRBV19 combines with J gene TRBJ1-2; 7 bases line up with TRBD1. The CDR3 DNA sequence: TGTGCCAGTAGTATTGGTCCCGAGGGGGCTACCTTC. Translated: CASSIGPEGATF.